These 22 T cell receptor beta chains originate from one sample sequenced in a study of blood T cell repertoires in COVID-19 (dated by TCRdb to 2020 to 2021). The method was the immunoSEQ multiplex PCR assay. In TCRdb, the immuneACCESS table is reduced to in-frame sequences with V and J assigned. These tables do not hold every clone; where another copy was compared, an unresolved V gene accounts for under half, and the others remain unexplained. The sample table shows fewer than 300,000 clones, and 80% to 95% are seen once. The ten largest make up roughly 1.1% of the sample. Sequencing input: PBMCs or T cells enriched from blood (not recorded which). Receptors originate from a woman in her 30s who had recovered from COVID-19.

The gene calls are TRBV30 and TRBJ2-1; 10 bases match TRBD2. V shed 0 bases, J shed 3 bases, and the junction held 2 bases outside the gene matches. Germline loops: CDR1 GTSNPN, CDR2 SVGIG (reference sequence). The CDR3 loop spans 15 amino acids. The CDR3, as DNA: TGTGCCTGGAGTGTTTCTAGCGGGAGCTACAATGAGCAGTTCTTC. As protein: CAWSVSSGSYNEQFF.

This chain uses TRBV10-2 with TRBJ2-3; TRBD1 matches 9 bases. Unmatched junction bases numbered 9, after V lost 6 bases and J lost 5 bases. Looked up from germline, CDR1 is WSHSY and CDR2 is SAAADI. This CDR3 is built from 15 residues. CDR3 nucleotide sequence: TGCGCCAGCAGGCCCGGACAGGGGCCAGGAGATACGCAGTATTTT. It translates to CASRPGQGPGDTQYF.

The V and J genes are TRBV9 and TRBJ2-3; tentatively, D is TRBD1 (5 bases). The length of the CDR3 is 15 residues. V was cut by 2 bases and J by 1 base, with 11 bases left in between. Germline V gene lookup returns CDR1 SGDLS and CDR2 YYNGEE. The CDR3 loop is CASSVQGGGTDTQYF. The CDR3 DNA reads as TGTGCCAGCAGCGTGCAGGGTGGGGGCACAGATACGCAGTATTTT.

The chain joins TRBV11-1 to TRBJ2-7; D might be TRBD2 (6 bases). CDR3 length equals 14 residues. V gave up 4 bases and J gave up 9 bases, with 19 bases separating them. Germline V gene lookup returns CDR1 SGHAT and CDR2 FQDESV (reference sequence). CDR3 sequence (DNA): TGTGCCAGCAGCTCCGAGAGTGGACTAAGTCGGCAGTACTTC. It is translated as CASSSESGLSRQYF.

This chain joins TRBV25-1 and TRBJ1-1; D not resolved. The CDR3 sequence is 12 residues long. Germline V gives CDR1 MGHDK, CDR2 SYGVNS. The V end was cut by 6 bases, the J end by 4 bases, with 9 bases between. CDR3 region: CASRAVGTEAFF. DNA for the CDR3: TGTGCCAGCAGAGCGGTGGGCACTGAAGCTTTCTTT.

The J gene is TRBJ2-1, the V gene TRBV9; weak D call: TRBD2 (6 bases). This CDR3 is 12 amino acids long. The V end was cut by 3 bases, the J end by 10 bases, with 11 bases between. CDR1 and CDR2 from the germline V gene are SGDLS and YYNGEE. The CDR3 here is CASSAGTYEQFF. The DNA of the CDR3 is TGTGCCAGCAGCGCTGGGACTTACGAGCAGTTCTTC. Filled out from reference TRBV9 and TRBJ2-1, the complete variable domain reads DSGVTQTPKHLITATGQRVTLRCSPRSGDLSVYWYQQSLDQGLQFLIQYYNGEERAKGNILERFSAQQFPDLHSELNLSSLELGDSALYFCASSAGTYEQFFGPGTRLTVL.

The rearrangement joins TRBV7-9 to TRBJ2-5; the D gene is possibly TRBD2 (5 bases). The CDR3 has 16 residues. Germline V gene data show CDR1 as SEHNR and CDR2 as FQNEAQ (reference sequence). Trimming took off 4 bases at V and 4 bases at J, with 19 bases between the two ends. The CDR3 reads CASSSGDGYTLETQYF. In DNA, the CDR3 is TGTGCCAGCAGCTCCGGGGATGGTTATACCTTAGAGACCCAGTACTTC.

The chain combines TRBV5-1 with TRBJ1-3, with TRBD1 as a possible D gene (6 bases). The CDR3 runs 14 residues. V shed 3 bases and J shed 4 bases, with 11 bases lying between them. Germline-derived CDR1 and CDR2 are SGHRS and YFSETQ. The CDR3: CASSSGTPGNTIYF. CDR3 nucleotides: TGCGCCAGCAGCTCGGGGACACCCGGAAACACCATATATTTT. Together with reference TRBV5-1 and TRBJ1-3, the CDR3 gives the full variable domain: KAGVTQTPRYLIKTRGQQVTLSCSPISGHRSVSWYQQTPGQGLQFLFEYFSETQRNKGNFPGRFSGRQFSNSRSEMNVSTLELGDSALYLCASSSGTPGNTIYFGEGSWLTVV.

V gene TRBV6-2 or TRBV6-3 combines with J gene TRBJ2-3; 14 bases agree with TRBD2. The trim removed 5 bases at V and 4 bases at J, leaving 2 bases unmatched. The CDR3 runs to 15 residues. Germline lookup yields CDR1 MNHEY and CDR2 SVGEGT. CDR3 residues: CASSGTSGRSDTQYF. In DNA, the CDR3 is TGTGCCAGCAGTGGGACTAGCGGGAGATCAGATACGCAGTATTTT.

This chain connects TRBV24-1 to TRBJ2-5; 10 bases align to TRBD1. CDR1 and CDR2 (germline): KGHDR, SFDVKD. This CDR3 is built from 15 residues. Trimming cost V 3 bases and J 4 bases; bases outside gene matches: 4. The CDR3 DNA sequence: TGTGCCACCAGTGATCAGGACAGGGGGGGAGAGACCCAGTACTTC. This gives the protein CATSDQDRGGETQYF.

In its sample, this clone was seen once. The CDR3 here is CASSFISQETQYF. CDR3 coding DNA: TGTGCCAGCAGCTTTATCAGTCAAGAGACCCAGTACTTC. The chain is built from TRBV7-9 and TRBJ2-5; no clear D gene. V lost 3 bases and J 2 bases, leaving 7 bases between the germline ends. CDR1 is SEHNR and CDR2 is FQNEAQ in the germline V gene (reference sequence). CDR3 length: 13 residues.

This clone was seen once. This chain links TRBV18 with TRBJ1-4; 9 positions agree with TRBD1. V shed 0 bases, J shed 4 bases, and the junction held 6 bases outside the gene matches. Germline CDR1 and CDR2: KGHSH and LQKENI. The CDR3 is made up of 17 amino acids. CDR3 sequence (DNA): TGTGCCAGCTCACCACCCGGGACAGGGATGAATAATGAAAAACTGTTTTTT. This gives the protein CASSPPGTGMNNEKLFF.

The rearrangement links TRBV19 to TRBJ1-6; 11 bases match TRBD1. This CDR3 spans 14 amino acids. After removal of 9 bases from V and 6 bases from J, the junction contained 4 bases not matched to a gene. The germline V gene encodes CDR1 LNHDA and CDR2 SQIVND (reference sequence). The CDR3 DNA reads as TGTGCCAGATCGGGACAGGGGGTTAATTCACCCCTCCACTTT. This sequence encodes CARSGQGVNSPLHF. The full variable domain, its missing parts supplied by reference TRBV19 and TRBJ1-6, is DGGITQSPKYLFRKEGQNVTLSCEQNLNHDAMYWYRQDPGQGLRLIYYSQIVNDFQKGDIAEGYSVSREKKESFPLTVTSAQKNPTAFYLCARSGQGVNSPLHFGNGTRLTVT.

This clone came up once. The chain links TRBV5-6 to TRBJ1-4, with D uncertain. The V gene lost 0 bases and the J gene lost 1 base, with 10 bases spanning the gap. This CDR3 is built from 16 residues. CDR1 SGHDT and CDR2 YYEEEE come from the germline V gene. CDR3 sequence reads: CASSLASTGTNEKLFF. In DNA, the CDR3 is TGTGCCAGCAGCTTGGCGTCAACTGGAACTAATGAAAAACTGTTTTTT.

The chain is built from TRBV7-3 and TRBJ1-3; D is uncertain. This CDR3 is built from 13 residues. Deletions cut 2 bases from V and 2 bases from J, with 4 bases between. The germline CDR1 and CDR2 sequences are SGHTA and FQGTGA. CDR3 loop: CASSLEAGNTIYF. CDR3 sequence (DNA): TGTGCCAGCAGCTTAGAGGCTGGAAACACCATATATTTT.

This chain uses TRBV7-9 with TRBJ1-1; D is undetermined. The CDR3 has 11 amino acids. Germline V CDR1 and CDR2: SEHNR, FQNEAQ (reference sequence). Between the trimmed V and J ends, which lost 7 bases and 6 bases, there was a span of 9 bases. As DNA, the CDR3 is TGTGCCAGCAACCCCCGGGCTGAAGCTTTCTTT. Its protein is CASNPRAEAFF.

The V call is TRBV27, the J call TRBJ2-7; tentatively, D is TRBD2 (6 bases). The germline CDR1 and CDR2 sequences are MNHEY and SMNVEV (reference sequence). CDR3 length equals 12 residues. The CDR3 DNA sequence: TGTGCAATAGGGAGGCGGGGAGACGAGCAGTACTTC. As protein: CAIGRRGDEQYF.

The V gene is TRBV4-1, the J gene TRBJ2-2; 12 bases are a match to TRBD2. Trimming at V came to 1 base and at J to 5 bases, leaving 5 bases not matched to a gene. This CDR3 is 17 amino acids long. The germline V gene encodes CDR1 MGHRA and CDR2 YSYEKL. The CDR3 region is CASSQGLLAGGTGELFF. DNA of the CDR3: TGCGCCAGCAGCCAAGGACTACTAGCGGGAGGTACCGGGGAGCTGTTTTTT.

The chain has TRBV2 and TRBJ2-3, with D tentatively TRBD1 (7 bases). The V end was cut by 8 bases, the J end by 0 bases, with 12 bases between. This CDR3 comprises 14 residues. CDR1 and CDR2 (germline): SNHLY, FYNNEI. In DNA form, the CDR3 reads TGTGCCAGCCGGGGGACAGCAAGCACAGATACGCAGTATTTT. This encodes CASRGTASTDTQYF.

The chain has TRBV6-2 or TRBV6-3 and TRBJ1-5; no clear D gene. Germline loops: CDR1 MNHEY, CDR2 SVGEGT. Trimming took off 2 bases at V and 4 bases at J, with 12 bases between the two ends. The CDR3 spans 15 residues. The CDR3 nucleotides are TGTGCCAGCAGTTACGGATTAGGAGGGAATCAGCCCCAGCATTTT. This sequence encodes CASSYGLGGNQPQHF.

V is TRBV25-1 and J is TRBJ2-7; 7 bases map to TRBD1. The CDR3 extends over 13 amino acids. Germline V gene sequence: CDR1 MGHDK, CDR2 SYGVNS. V shed 4 bases and J 2 bases; nucleotides not matched to a gene: 2. The chain's CDR3 is CASSVGTAYEQYF. CDR3 coding DNA: TGTGCCAGCAGTGTCGGGACAGCCTACGAGCAGTACTTC.

This clone was picked up one time. The rearrangement links TRBV7-2 to TRBJ2-5, with D hard to call. This CDR3 spans 14 amino acids. The germline CDR1 and CDR2 sequences are SGHTA and FQGNSA. Trimming took off 3 bases at V and 2 bases at J, with 10 bases between the two ends. The CDR3 bases are TGTGCCAGCAGCTTGAATCGGGTTCAAGAGACCCAGTACTTC. It translates to CASSLNRVQETQYF. Complete variable domain (other parts from reference TRBV7-2 and TRBJ2-5): GAGVSQSPSNKVTEKGKDVELRCDPISGHTALYWYRQSLGQGLEFLIYFQGNSAPDKSGLPSDRFSAERTGGSVSTLTIQRTQQEDSAVYLCASSLNRVQETQYFGPGTRLLVL.